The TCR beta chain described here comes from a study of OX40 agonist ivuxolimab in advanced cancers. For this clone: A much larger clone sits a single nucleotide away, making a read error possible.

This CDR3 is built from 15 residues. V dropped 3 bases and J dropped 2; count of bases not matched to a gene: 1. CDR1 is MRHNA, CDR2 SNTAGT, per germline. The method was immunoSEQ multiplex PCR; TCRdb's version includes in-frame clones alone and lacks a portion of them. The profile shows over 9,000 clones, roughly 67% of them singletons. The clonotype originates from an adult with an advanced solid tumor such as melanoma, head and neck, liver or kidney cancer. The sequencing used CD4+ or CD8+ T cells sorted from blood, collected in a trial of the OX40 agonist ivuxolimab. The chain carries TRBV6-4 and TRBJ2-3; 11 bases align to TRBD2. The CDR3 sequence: CASSDSGGATDTQYF. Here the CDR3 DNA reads TGTGCCAGCAGTGATAGCGGGGGGGCCACAGATACGCAGTATTTT.